This TCR beta chain came from a study of blood T cell repertoires in COVID-19 (TCRdb year 2020). Study-level background: The collaborator samples originated in the United States, Italy and Spain and spanned the acute and convalescent phases of COVID-19. The prospective study material was composed of cDNA or gDNA derived from T cells, B-cell-depleted T cells, or PBMCs. Subjects who had been exposed to COVID-19, were actively infected with it, or had recovered from it provided the deeply sampled blood TCRbeta repertoires that made up the dataset. The repertoires were released in a freely available public database intended as a resource for research on the immune response to SARS-CoV-2. The samples were drawn from the first 160 participants of the ongoing ImmuneRACE study and from some 1,300 subjects provided by 6 global collaborators. Nearly every sample came with metadata listing a de-identified subject ID, COVID-19 status, age in years and sex. Where available, HLA class I and class II types were obtained from metadata supplied by the sample provider rather than from assay-based typing.

The immunoSEQ Assay, a bias-controlled multiplex PCR, was used to amplify TCRbeta CDR3 regions from genomic DNA. The paper's data handling went like this. The number of nucleated cells in each sample was estimated from the amplification of reference gene primers within the assay. Sequence reads were collapsed and filtered to measure the absolute abundance of every unique TCRbeta CDR3 rearrangement. For each sample, productive Simpson clonality was calculated as the square root of Simpson's diversity index across productive rearrangements. In its TCRdb copy, this immuneACCESS table keeps in-frame sequences only and misses some clones. Where compared with another copy, unresolved V genes explain less than half of these, and the others have no known cause. The V and J calls and clone size come from that table; D and trimming were worked out from the DNA. This sample lists 45,000 to 70,000 clones; around 90% were detected once. The biggest ten clones account for about 7.3% of the sample.

The research as a whole found: How much clinical and demographic metadata was included differed by source and by participant, and the metadata was provided uncurated.

The collaborating institutions used their own protocols to collect whole blood in K2EDTA tubes. For TCRbeta analysis, collaborators shipped samples in one of three forms: frozen whole blood, isolated PBMCs, or DNA extracted from either of those sample types. From a lookup of the germline V gene, CDR1 and CDR2 are MDHEN and SYDVKM. At the junction V is shortened by 3 bases and J by 1 base, with 9 bases in between. The CDR3, cysteine through phenylalanine, is 14 amino acids long. The retained sequence is limited to the CDR3, 42 bases, with the frame set at the first base. Comments on this clone: Its binding antigen is unknown. Per-nucleotide qualities are absent, and no much larger clonotype sits a single base away.

The rearranged chain carries TRBV28 and TRBJ2-5; a weak D assignment points to TRBD2 (5 bases agree). What was sequenced was peripheral blood. The sequence came from a woman aged 55-69 years with active or convalescent COVID-19. The DNA sequence reads TGTGCCAGCAGTTTTGAGCGGTTCCAAGAGACCCAGTACTTC. This encodes CASSFERFQETQYF.